Listed below are T cell receptor beta chains from one sample, sequenced in a study of blood T cell repertoires in COVID-19. Clones were sequenced by immunoSEQ multiplex PCR, and TCRdb holds only the in-frame ones, with some missing. The data contain under 95,000 clones, around 87% of them singletons. Sample: peripheral blood. The receptors come from a woman older than 75 with acute or convalescent COVID-19. The CDR3 runs from the conserved cysteine through the conserved F or W.

>16|TRBV14|TRBJ2-2
CASSRAGLEGSGELFF
>15|TRBV7-5|TRBJ1-6
CARSLDRGNNSPLHF
>16|TRBV7-9|TRBJ1-4
CASSSGWGDSNEKLFF
>15|TRBV30|TRBJ2-3
CAWSVGAGGLHTQYF
>14|TRBV6-1|TRBJ2-7
CASSEALAYYEQYF
>20|TRBV5-4|TRBJ2-3
CASSSPLGLLAGATTDTQYF
>18|TRBV6-1|TRBJ2-3
CASSGRRLAGEGTDTQYF
>13|TRBV7-9|TRBJ1-1
CASARDTNTEAFF
>16|TRBV5-1|TRBJ2-7
CASSLWETKGFDEQYF
>14|TRBV19|TRBJ1-1
CASSRDLLDKGAFF
>19|TRBV27|TRBJ2-2
CASSLSGTGQSGFTGELFF
>16|TRBV5-1|TRBJ2-7
CASSPLDGMGGVEQYF
>16|TRBV6-6|TRBJ2-1
CASSSGGGGWLNEQFF
>13|TRBV30|TRBJ1-5
CAWSQQSNQPQHF
>14|TRBV5-6|TRBJ1-2
CASSGQTGRESYTF
>13|TRBV6-5|TRBJ2-5
CASRPGGRETQYF
>16|TRBV5-5|TRBJ2-2
CASSTAARRDTGELFF
>14|TRBV28|TRBJ1-6
CASSLGTNNSPLHF
>15|TRBV3-1/TRBV3-2|TRBJ2-1
CASSQPSGRGNEQFF
>15|TRBV11-2|TRBJ1-1
CASSLDQGTNTEAFF
>13|TRBV6-6|TRBJ2-7
CASTGTGGAEQYF
>13|TRBV7-8|TRBJ1-5
CASSLPGDQPQHF
>15|TRBV5-6|TRBJ2-7
CASSPSPGPASEQYF
>14|TRBV18|TRBJ2-3
CASSPGTGMDTQYF
>13|TRBV7-2|TRBJ1-2
CASSLIKGEGYTF
>13|TRBV2|TRBJ2-7
CASSGGQSYEQYF
>16|TRBV3-1/TRBV3-2|TRBJ2-5
CASSQGIAGGGETQYF
>13|TRBV15|TRBJ1-4
CATSRELNEKLFF
>16|TRBV19|TRBJ1-6
CASSQGQGSWNSPLHF
>13|TRBV12-3/TRBV12-4|TRBJ2-1
CASSLVWRNEQFF
>15|TRBV5-4|TRBJ2-7
CASSLGVTSGYEQYF
>18|TRBV19|TRBJ1-2
CASTDGEDRGNLNYGYTF
>14|TRBV9|TRBJ1-1
CASSPIQGNTEAFF
>17|TRBV18|TRBJ1-1
CASSPPQGAAGPTEAFF